The rows below give T cell receptor beta chains drawn from one sample of a study of shared clonotypes between healthy human individuals. Sequencing used immunoSEQ multiplex PCR; TCRdb keeps in-frame clones, though not all of them. The top ten hold approximately 12% of the sample, which has about 490,000 clones, about 80% seen once. Source material: PBMCs. These receptors originate from a woman in her 40s in good health. Some clones in this sample may be carry-over from other donors' samples. Each CDR3 is given with its conserved first and last residue. The D gene is left open where the match is weak. A clone size is listed for some rows: how often the clone was seen (once, few, many), or a class if it is expanded.

d_call j_call clone_size v_call cdr3_aa cdr3_nt
- TRBJ2-3 - TRBV28 CASTPSTSPSTDTQYF TGTGCCAGCACCCCTTCTACCAGCCCTAGCACAGATACGCAGTATTTT
TRBD1 TRBJ2-5 - TRBV28 CASSTDRRLQETQYF TGTGCCAGCAGTACGGACAGGAGATTACAAGAGACCCAGTACTTC
- TRBJ1-2 medium-sized TRBV19 CASSIEPRLGYGYTF TGTGCCAGTAGTATAGAGCCCAGGCTAGGGTATGGCTACACCTTC
- TRBJ1-5 - TRBV19 CASSNGGNQPQHF TGTGCCAGTAGTAACGGGGGGAATCAGCCCCAGCATTTT
- TRBJ1-2 - TRBV28 CASSLTAIDGYTF TGTGCCAGCAGTTTGACGGCTATAGATGGCTACACCTTC
- TRBJ2-5 - TRBV10-1 CASSRGDQETQYF TGCGCCAGCAGCCGCGGGGACCAAGAGACCCAGTACTTC
TRBD1 TRBJ2-2 - TRBV19 CASSPFGTANTGELFF TGTGCCAGTAGTCCCTTTGGGACAGCGAACACCGGGGAGCTGTTTTTT
- TRBJ2-4 - TRBV7-2 CASSLEANQNIQYF TGTGCCAGCAGCTTAGAAGCGAATCAAAACATTCAGTACTTC
- TRBJ2-5 - TRBV6-4 CASSDSVARVMQETQYF TGTGCCAGCAGTGACTCAGTAGCCAGGGTGATGCAAGAGACCCAGTACTTC
TRBD1 TRBJ1-1 - TRBV10-3 CAISARGRDTEAFF TGTGCCATCAGTGCCAGGGGGCGGGACACTGAAGCTTTCTTT
- TRBJ2-1 once TRBV4-3 CASSQEAETRFGGEQFF TGCGCCAGCAGCCAAGAAGCCGAGACTCGGTTTGGGGGTGAGCAGTTCTTC
- TRBJ2-2 - TRBV19 CASSIRPGLTNTGELFF TGTGCCAGTAGTATCCGGCCGGGACTTACGAACACCGGGGAGCTGTTTTTT
- TRBJ1-5 - TRBV5-6 CASSLGGWDQPQHF TGTGCCAGCAGCCTGGGGGGATGGGATCAGCCCCAGCATTTT
- TRBJ2-7 once TRBV19 CASRARGTSYEQYF TGTGCCAGTAGGGCGCGTGGGACTTCCTACGAGCAGTACTTC
- TRBJ2-6 - TRBV21-1 CASSKSGEGGWSGANVLTF TGTGCCAGCAGCAAATCTGGGGAAGGGGGCTGGTCTGGGGCCAACGTCCTGACTTTC
TRBD1 TRBJ1-1 - TRBV4-1 CASSRGRAGGNTEAFF TGCGCCAGCAGCCGCGGAAGGGCAGGGGGGAACACTGAAGCTTTCTTT
- TRBJ2-7 - TRBV14 CASSQSRWNEQYF TGTGCCAGCAGCCAATCGCGCTGGAACGAGCAGTACTTC
TRBD1 TRBJ2-3 few TRBV7-9 CASSPRDRGLFFTDTQYF TGTGCCAGCAGCCCCCGGGACAGGGGTTTATTTTTCACAGATACGCAGTATTTT
- TRBJ2-5 - TRBV5-4 CASSPRIQETQYF TGTGCCAGCAGCCCCAGGATCCAAGAGACCCAGTACTTC
TRBD1 TRBJ1-5 few TRBV6-5 CASSPQTGVNQPQHF TGTGCCAGCAGTCCGCAAACAGGGGTCAATCAGCCCCAGCATTTT
TRBD1 TRBJ1-5 - TRBV6-1 CASTLDRASNQPQHF TGTGCCAGCACTCTGGACAGGGCAAGCAATCAGCCCCAGCATTTT
- TRBJ1-2 - TRBV9 CASSVDGGPNYGYTF TGTGCCAGCAGCGTAGACGGGGGACCTAACTATGGCTACACCTTC
TRBD1 TRBJ2-7 - TRBV7-6 CASSLLGQGPYEQYF TGTGCCAGCAGCTTATTGGGACAGGGCCCCTACGAGCAGTACTTC
- TRBJ2-7 - TRBV15 CATSRGSISYEQYF TGTGCCACCAGCAGGGGCTCGATATCCTACGAGCAGTACTTC
- TRBJ2-2 - TRBV11-1 CASSFYWGETGELFF TGTGCCAGCAGCTTTTATTGGGGAGAAACCGGGGAGCTGTTTTTT
TRBD1 TRBJ2-7 - TRBV6-6 CASEGTETYEQYF TGTGCCAGCGAGGGGACAGAGACCTACGAGCAGTACTTC
TRBD2 TRBJ2-1 - TRBV28 CASSLPTLAGDYYNEQFF TGTGCCAGCAGTTTGCCCACACTAGCGGGAGATTACTACAATGAGCAGTTCTTC
TRBD1 TRBJ2-7 - TRBV5-1 CASSLVGTDYEQYF TGCGCCAGCAGCTTGGTGGGGACAGACTACGAGCAGTACTTC
TRBD1 TRBJ2-2 few TRBV7-3 CASSLNGRGLVGELFF TGTGCCAGCAGCTTAAACGGCAGGGGGCTTGTCGGGGAGCTGTTTTTT
- TRBJ2-7 - TRBV5-1 CASSREGQTYEQYF TGCGCCAGCAGTCGGGAGGGACAGACCTACGAGCAGTACTTC
TRBD2 TRBJ2-5 - TRBV6-4 CASSEQTSGGETQYF TGTGCCAGCAGTGAGCAGACTAGCGGTGGCGAGACCCAGTACTTC
TRBD1 TRBJ2-5 - TRBV5-1 CASSPSRDRGRPETQYF TGCGCCAGCAGCCCGTCCCGGGACAGGGGGCGCCCCGAGACCCAGTACTTC
TRBD2 TRBJ2-7 - TRBV7-9 CASSQASGRSYEQYF TGTGCCAGCAGCCAAGCTAGCGGGAGGTCCTACGAGCAGTACTTC
- TRBJ2-5 - TRBV7-6 CASSLAPQAGWGETQYF TGTGCCAGCAGCTTAGCACCCCAGGCGGGATGGGGAGAGACCCAGTACTTC
- TRBJ2-7 - TRBV7-8 CASSPGSTYEQYF TGTGCCAGCAGCCCGGGGAGTACGTACGAGCAGTACTTC
- TRBJ1-4 - TRBV19 CASSIQGGNEKLFF TGTGCCAGTAGTATTCAGGGTGGCAATGAAAAACTGTTTTTT
- TRBJ2-3 - TRBV27 CASSSWGSDTQYF TGTGCCAGCAGTTCCTGGGGATCAGATACGCAGTATTTT